These 30 T cell receptor beta chains share one sample of origin, sequenced in a study of shared clonotypes between healthy human individuals. Naive-designated CD8 cells lacked CD45RO, were positively enriched for CCR7, and omitted terminally differentiated effector memory CD45RA+ cells. The assay was immunoSEQ multiplex PCR, and TCRdb's table has in-frame clones only and misses some. Seen here are about 2.2 million clones, just over 90% observed once, and the top ten hold around 1.7%. Sequencing was carried out using naive CD8+ T cells from PBMCs. The receptors shown here come from a man younger than 30 in good health. Some clones in this sample may be carry-over from other donors' samples.

The gene calls are TRBV5-1 and TRBJ1-5; TRBD1 is a possible D gene (5 bases). CDR1 and CDR2 from the germline V gene are SGHRS and YFSETQ. The V and J ends lost 4 bases and 5 bases respectively, with 10 bases between them. The CDR3 is made up of 13 amino acids. The DNA of the CDR3 is TGCGCCAGCAGCGCCGGGGGAGATCAGCCCCAGCATTTT. The encoded protein is CASSAGGDQPQHF.

V and J are TRBV14 and TRBJ1-2; D is unresolved. Germline V gene sequence: CDR1 SGHDN, CDR2 FVKESK. Trimming took 4 bases from V and 5 from J, leaving 11 bases between them. The CDR3 length is 13 residues. CDR3 nucleotides: TGTGCCAGCAGCCCCGCCTTACTGTATGGCTACACCTTC. As protein: CASSPALLYGYTF.

This rearrangement joins TRBV13 to TRBJ2-7; a possible D gene is TRBD2 (5 bases). V was trimmed by 5 bases and J by 0 bases, leaving 14 bases between them. The length of the CDR3 is 15 residues. From germline, CDR1 is PRHDT and CDR2 FYEKMQ (reference sequence). CDR3 DNA: TGTGCCAGCAGCCCCATGGGAGTTAGCTCCTACGAGCAGTACTTC. Translating it yields CASSPMGVSSYEQYF.

The chain links TRBV5-1 to TRBJ2-1; tentatively, D is TRBD2 (6 bases). This CDR3 comprises 13 residues. The V gene lost 6 bases and the J gene lost 5 bases, with 12 bases spanning the gap. Germline V gives CDR1 SGHRS, CDR2 YFSETQ. CDR3 coding DNA: TGCGCCAGCACCTGGGGGGTGGACAATGAGCAGTTCTTC. Amino acid sequence: CASTWGVDNEQFF.

As concerns this clone: The same CDR3 is also encoded by other DNA sequences in this sample. The rearrangement uses TRBV19 and TRBJ1-4; D ambiguous. V was pared by 6 bases and J by 6 bases, with 17 bases between. This CDR3 contains 15 residues. Germline loops: CDR1 LNHDA, CDR2 SQIVND (reference sequence). CDR3 sequence reads: CASSADREGDEKLFF. CDR3 coding DNA: TGTGCCAGTAGCGCCGACCGGGAGGGAGATGAAAAACTGTTTTTT.

V usage is TRBV27 and J usage is TRBJ2-1; D perhaps matches TRBD2 (6 bases). Per germline, CDR1 MNHEY and CDR2 SMNVEV (reference sequence). V lost 5 bases to trimming and J lost 5 bases, with 10 bases between them. The CDR3 is made up of 13 amino acids. Here the CDR3 reads CASSPTSHNEQFF. DNA for the CDR3: TGTGCCAGCAGTCCGACTAGTCACAATGAGCAGTTCTTC.

On this clone itself: This CDR3 is also generated by other DNA sequences in the sample. The V and J genes are TRBV7-6 and TRBJ2-1; D may correspond to TRBD1 or TRBD2 (5 bases each). Per germline, CDR1 SGHVS and CDR2 FNYEAQ. There are 13 residues in the CDR3. Trimming took 4 bases from V and 5 from J, leaving 9 bases between them. The CDR3 region is CASSSGPNNEQFF. In DNA form, the CDR3 reads TGTGCCAGCAGCTCGGGACCGAACAATGAGCAGTTCTTC.

This chain joins TRBV11-2 and TRBJ2-3; D is unresolved. The CDR3 has 14 residues. Trimming removed 4 bases at V and 0 bases at J, with 8 bases between. Germline assignment: CDR1 SGHAT and CDR2 FQNNGV. In DNA form, the CDR3 reads TGTGCCAGCAGCTCCAAGCATAGCACAGATACGCAGTATTTT. Residues: CASSSKHSTDTQYF.

The rearrangement links TRBV11-2 to TRBJ2-7; TRBD2 might be the D (5 bases). V was trimmed by 1 base and J by 5 bases, leaving 15 bases between them. The CDR3 is 15 residues long. Germline CDR1 and CDR2: SGHAT and FQNNGV. The CDR3 reads CASSLVRGIGHEQYF. Written as DNA, the CDR3 is TGTGCCAGCAGCTTAGTGCGAGGGATTGGTCACGAGCAGTACTTC.

The chain couples TRBV6-6 to TRBJ1-2; possible D gene TRBD1, 5 bases. Germline V gene sequence: CDR1 MNHNY, CDR2 SVGAGI (reference sequence). The V end lost 2 bases, the J end lost 4 bases, and 17 bases lay between the germline ends. CDR3 length: 16 residues. The CDR3 DNA sequence: TGTGCCAGCAGTTACAACCCCGGGGGGGGTCTCTATGGCTACACCTTC. Translated: CASSYNPGGGLYGYTF.

The chain couples TRBV7-6 to TRBJ2-7; 9 bases agree with TRBD1. J lost 4 bases, V lost 4 bases, and 8 bases had no gene match. Per germline, CDR1 SGHVS and CDR2 FNYEAQ. The CDR3 covers 15 residues. The CDR3 loop reads CASSSRDRAMYEQYF. CDR3 in DNA: TGTGCCAGCAGCTCCCGGGACAGGGCTATGTACGAGCAGTACTTC.

The V call is TRBV7-9, the J call TRBJ2-1; D is uncertain. The CDR3 covers 14 residues. In germline, CDR1 is SEHNR, CDR2 FQNEAQ (reference sequence). Deletions cut 1 base from V and 6 bases from J, with 10 bases between. The CDR3 reads CASSLGPLPNEQFF. The CDR3 DNA is TGTGCCAGCAGCTTAGGACCGCTCCCCAATGAGCAGTTCTTC. The full variable domain, completed using reference TRBV7-9 and TRBJ2-1, is DTGVSQNPRHKITKRGQNVTFRCDPISEHNRLYWYRQTLGQGPEFLTYFQNEAQLEKSRLLSDRFSAERPKGSFSTLEIQRTEQGDSAMYLCASSLGPLPNEQFFGPGTRLTVL.

The chain joins TRBV27 to TRBJ2-7; D possibly corresponds to TRBD2 (5 bases). The CDR3 has 13 amino acids. Germline V lookup: CDR1 MNHEY, CDR2 SMNVEV (reference sequence). V shed 8 bases and J shed 3 bases, with 14 bases lying between them. In DNA, the CDR3 is TGTGCCAGCGGCCTAGCCAGCGGCTACGAGCAGTACTTC. Residues: CASGLASGYEQYF.

The chain has TRBV28 and TRBJ1-2, with a possible D match to TRBD1 (5 bases). Trimming took off 7 bases at V and 3 bases at J, with 18 bases between the two ends. Germline CDR1 reads MDHEN; CDR2 reads SYDVKM. The CDR3 sequence is 15 residues long. The CDR3 coding sequence is TGTGCCAGCATGCTCCGGGACCTAGGGGACTATGGCTACACCTTC. It specifies CASMLRDLGDYGYTF.

The J gene is TRBJ2-7, the V gene TRBV11-2; D not certain. The V gene lost 4 bases and the J gene lost 7 bases, with 14 bases spanning the gap. CDR3 length equals 13 residues. The V gene's germline CDR1 is SGHAT and CDR2 FQNNGV. The CDR3 here is CASSSVLDPEQYF. As DNA, the CDR3 is TGTGCCAGCAGCTCTGTGTTAGACCCAGAGCAGTACTTC.

The genes are TRBV4-1 and TRBJ2-7; possible D gene TRBD1, 6 bases. The length of the CDR3 is 14 residues. V shed 1 base and J shed 5 bases, with 12 bases lying between them. CDR1 MGHRA and CDR2 YSYEKL come from the germline V gene. In nucleotides, the CDR3 is TGCGCCAGCAGCCAAGGTGGGGGCGACCACGAGCAGTACTTC. Its protein product is CASSQGGGDHEQYF.

The rearrangement joins TRBV18 to TRBJ2-1, with 7 bases matching TRBD1. The J segment lost 4 bases and the V segment lost 6 bases, leaving 15 bases of the junction unmatched. Germline CDR1 reads KGHSH; CDR2 reads LQKENI. This CDR3 contains 17 residues. The CDR3 sequence: CASSWETGQRGYNEQFF. The CDR3 nucleotides are TGTGCCAGCTCGTGGGAGACAGGGCAAAGGGGTTACAATGAGCAGTTCTTC.

The chain couples TRBV5-1 to TRBJ2-5; 9 bases fit TRBD2. This CDR3 has 15 amino acids. Germline V lookup: CDR1 SGHRS, CDR2 YFSETQ. The ends lost 4 bases at V and 4 bases at J; junction bases unmatched: 8. CDR3 amino acids: CASSPTLAGAETQYF. For the CDR3, the DNA is TGCGCCAGCAGCCCCACCTTAGCGGGAGCAGAGACCCAGTACTTC.

The chain couples TRBV7-9 to TRBJ2-2; 10 bases map to TRBD1. The CDR3 extends over 17 amino acids. Germline-derived CDR1 and CDR2 are SEHNR and FQNEAQ (reference sequence). The V gene end was trimmed by 1 base and the J gene end by 4 bases; junction bases not matched to a gene: 6. The CDR3 protein is CASSLEPRQGATGELFF. The DNA for the CDR3 is TGTGCCAGCAGCTTAGAGCCCCGACAGGGGGCCACCGGGGAGCTGTTTTTT.

This clone was observed a single time. The chain combines TRBV28 with TRBJ2-7; 7 nucleotides agree with TRBD1. CDR3 length: 16 residues. CDR1 and CDR2 from the germline V gene are MDHEN and SYDVKM. V shed 4 bases and J 7 bases; nucleotides not matched to a gene: 16. This CDR3 is CASSSTGETTEWEQYF. In DNA form, the CDR3 reads TGTGCCAGCAGTTCTACAGGGGAAACTACGGAATGGGAGCAGTACTTC.

This chain uses TRBV5-1 with TRBJ2-2; D is unclear. Germline CDR1 SGHRS, CDR2 YFSETQ. This CDR3 has 12 amino acids. V was pared by 8 bases and J by 3 bases, with 8 bases between. Here the CDR3 DNA reads TGCGCCAGTCGTCAGGACACCGGGGAGCTGTTTTTT. Protein sequence: CASRQDTGELFF.

The rearrangement joins TRBV27 to TRBJ1-1; D might be TRBD1 (5 bases). The V end was cut by 2 bases, the J end by 4 bases, with 14 bases between. The CDR3 has 15 amino acids. CDR1 and CDR2 from the germline V gene are MNHEY and SMNVEV (reference sequence). CDR3 in amino acids: CASSLTRWGITEAFF. As DNA, the CDR3 is TGTGCCAGCAGTTTAACCCGGTGGGGCATCACTGAAGCTTTCTTT.

This clone was detected once. The same CDR3 can be traced to other DNA sequences in this sample. The chain employs TRBV5-6 and TRBJ1-2, with a tentative D call TRBD1 (5 bases). V lost 2 bases to trimming and J lost 2 bases, with 7 bases between them. Per the germline V gene, CDR1 is SGHDT and CDR2 is YYEEEE. This CDR3 has 13 amino acids. CDR3 bases: TGTGCCAGCAGCTTAGGGGAGAACTATGGCTACACCTTC. Translated: CASSLGENYGYTF. Full variable domain (rest looked up from reference TRBV5-6 and TRBJ1-2): DAGVTQSPTHLIKTRGQQVTLRCSPKSGHDTVSWYQQALGQGPQFIFQYYEEEERQRGNFPDRFSGHQFPNYSSELNVNALLLGDSALYLCASSLGENYGYTFGSGTRLTVV.

This chain uses TRBV6-5 with TRBJ2-3; the D is unclear. Trimming shortened V by 0 bases and J by 6 bases, and 7 bases separated the two germline ends. The CDR3 consists of 13 residues. CDR1 and CDR2 (germline): MNHEY, SVGAGI. The CDR3 here is CASSYSSRDTQYF. The DNA for the CDR3 is TGTGCCAGCAGTTACTCGAGCAGGGATACGCAGTATTTT.

On this clone: At one end the junction does not follow the germline gene, possibly because of a read error. The V gene is TRBV5-4, the J gene TRBJ2-7; the D gene is possibly TRBD2 (5 bases). The CDR3 runs 16 residues. Germline V gives CDR1 SGHNT, CDR2 YYREEE (reference sequence). The CDR3 bases are TGTGCCAGCAGCCAACCTGAGGGCCGAACCTCCGACGAGCAGTACTTC. It codes for CASSQPEGRTSDEQYF.

The chain employs TRBV27 and TRBJ2-7; D gene ambiguous. The CDR3 is made up of 14 amino acids. V was cut by 0 bases and J by 4 bases, with 10 bases left in between. Germline V gene data show CDR1 as MNHEY and CDR2 as SMNVEV (reference sequence). The CDR3 loop is CASSLSNGAYEQYF. As DNA, the CDR3 is TGTGCCAGCAGTTTATCGAATGGAGCTTACGAGCAGTACTTC.

The chain employs TRBV6-1 and TRBJ1-1, with TRBD1 matching 7 bases. V lost 6 bases to trimming and J lost 8 bases; unmatched junction nucleotides: 12. The CDR3 length is 14 residues. Germline CDR1 is MNHNS and CDR2 is SASEGT. The CDR3 region is CASRIRTGLGEAFF. CDR3 bases: TGTGCCAGCAGGATACGGACAGGCTTAGGGGAAGCTTTCTTT.

The chain couples TRBV2 to TRBJ2-5; 7 nucleotides match TRBD2. This CDR3 is 16 amino acids long. The V segment lost 2 bases and the J segment 5 bases; nucleotides outside the gene matches: 11. The germline V gene has CDR1 SNHLY and CDR2 FYNNEI. CDR3 region: CASSEWGGTARETQYF. In DNA, the CDR3 is TGTGCCAGCAGTGAATGGGGGGGGACTGCCCGGGAGACCCAGTACTTC. Using reference TRBV2 and TRBJ2-5 for the parts outside the CDR3, the full variable domain is EPEVTQTPSHQVTQMGQEVILRCVPISNHLYFYWYRQILGQKVEFLVSFYNNEISEKSEIFDDQFSVERPDGSNFTLKIRSTKLEDSAMYFCASSEWGGTARETQYFGPGTRLLVL.

For this clone: This specimen includes other DNA sequences encoding the same CDR3. The gene calls are TRBV5-1 and TRBJ2-1, with no clear D. Germline loops: CDR1 SGHRS, CDR2 YFSETQ. V was trimmed by 0 bases and J by 0 bases, leaving 7 bases between them. This CDR3 region has 15 residues. CDR3 nucleotide sequence: TGCGCCAGCAGCTTGGGTGGCGGCTCCTACAATGAGCAGTTCTTC. Amino acid sequence: CASSLGGGSYNEQFF.

The chain couples TRBV2 to TRBJ2-7; D gene unclear. V shed 4 bases and J shed 3 bases, with 10 bases lying between them. In germline, CDR1 is SNHLY, CDR2 FYNNEI. This CDR3 has 13 amino acids. The chain's CDR3 is CASSGGLSYEQYF. The CDR3, as DNA: TGTGCCAGCAGTGGAGGCCTTAGCTACGAGCAGTACTTC.